This T cell receptor (beta chain) appears in the sequencing data of a study of metastatic and nonmetastatic thyroid tumors (dated by TCRdb to about 2020). About the full investigation: Repertoires were compared across peripheral blood and tumor or nodule tissue samples from malignant and benign thyroid patients. The paper as a whole reports these results and caveats: TCR beta diversity was reported as significantly higher in malignant tumors than in benign nodules, in both blood and tumor samples.

This clone occurred many times. The target of this receptor is not known. Qualities for individual bases were not recorded, and no much larger clone is one base off. No treatment had been received by any patient before thyroid surgery. Using T-cell receptor beta sequencing, the study looked back at clinical samples from patients collected from the early 2010s to the late 2010s. Relative to germline, V is 3 bases shorter and J is 7 bases shorter, with 7 bases between their ends. The cysteine opens and the phenylalanine closes a CDR3 of 12 amino acids. Only the CDR3 part of the read is kept: 36 bases, read in frame from the first base. Taken from the germline V gene, the CDR1 and CDR2 loops are SGDLS and YYNGEE. The method behind the library was PCR. The instrument was an Illumina HiSeq 4000. High-throughput sequencing was used to profile the CDR3 region of the TCR beta-chain in every patient. The study's processing was this. Drawing on CDR3 differences between clinicopathological groups, the researchers built a classifier meant to tell apart patients with distant-metastatic papillary thyroid cancer. The Shannon index was used to measure repertoire diversity, and the Morisita-Horn index was used to measure how similar tumor and blood repertoires were. TCRdb trimmed public reads at Q25 via fastp, called clones via MiXCR and kept in-frame beta chains. TCRdb, not the authors, supplied the V and J calls. Here the sample has about 21,000 clones; about 16% occur a single time. The ten largest make up under 25% of the sample.

The sequence links TRBV9 to TRBJ2-2, with no reliable assignment of the D segment. Sequencing used blood. The sequence was obtained from a male donor with papillary thyroid cancer or a benign thyroid nodule (not recorded which). Some clones in this sample may be carry-over from other donors' samples. The CDR3 protein: CASSGRIGELFF. In nucleotide form, the sequence is TGTGCCAGCAGCGGGCGGATCGGGGAGCTGTTTTTT.